Shown below are 5 T cell receptor beta chains from a single sample sequenced in a study of blood T cell repertoires in COVID-19. The method was immunoSEQ multiplex PCR; TCRdb's version includes in-frame clones alone and lacks a portion of them. Of about 190,000 clones listed, over 80% are singletons. The sample was peripheral blood. The receptors originated from a woman between 40 and 55 years old with acute or convalescent COVID-19.

The V call is TRBV11-2, the J call TRBJ2-2; 7 bases align to TRBD2. The junction had 8 bases not matched to a gene; V was cut back by 0 bases and J by 1 base. This CDR3 is 18 amino acids long. The germline V gene encodes CDR1 SGHAT and CDR2 FQNNGV. Here the CDR3 reads CASSLDAVLALNTGELFF. The DNA for the CDR3 is TGTGCCAGCAGCTTAGATGCGGTACTAGCGTTGAACACCGGGGAGCTGTTTTTT.

This clone has at least ten counts. This chain connects TRBV7-9 to TRBJ2-2; D gene unclear. The CDR3 spans 13 residues. Per the germline V gene, CDR1 is SEHNR and CDR2 is FQNEAQ (reference sequence). V was trimmed by 4 bases and J by 4 bases, leaving 7 bases between them. CDR3 in amino acids: CASSSSLTGELFF. The DNA of the CDR3 is TGTGCCAGCAGCTCGTCTCTCACCGGGGAGCTGTTTTTT.

This clone has just a few counts. Sequence at one end of the junction differs from germline and may be a read error. The chain combines TRBV27 with TRBJ2-7, with D possibly TRBD1 on 6 matching bases. This CDR3 has 13 residues. Germline-derived CDR1 and CDR2 are MNHEY and SMNVEV (reference sequence). The CDR3 DNA follows: TGTGCCACCAGTTACAGGGAGTCCTACGAGCAGTACTTC. This codes for CATSYRESYEQYF.

V gene TRBV7-2 combines with J gene TRBJ1-2; D is ambiguous. Germline CDR1 is SGHTA and CDR2 is FQGNSA. Trimming took off 1 base at V and 14 bases at J, with 14 bases between the two ends. The CDR3 extends over 12 amino acids. The CDR3 DNA sequence: TGTGCCAGCAGCTTAGAAGACCGGGTATCAACCTTC. This gives the protein CASSLEDRVSTF.

The chain employs TRBV28 and TRBJ1-1; D gene uncertain. Germline V gene data show CDR1 as MDHEN and CDR2 as SYDVKM. The V and J ends lost 7 bases and 1 base respectively, with 10 bases between them. The CDR3 runs to 13 residues. Here the CDR3 DNA reads TGTGCCAGCACTTCGGCGGCGAACACTGAAGCTTTCTTT. Its translation is CASTSAANTEAFF. The whole variable domain, remainder taken from reference TRBV28 and TRBJ1-1, is DVKVTQSSRYLVKRTGEKVFLECVQDMDHENMFWYRQDPGLGLRLIYFSYDVKMKEKGDIPEGYSVSREKKERFSLILESASTNQTSMYLCASTSAANTEAFFGQGTRLTVV.